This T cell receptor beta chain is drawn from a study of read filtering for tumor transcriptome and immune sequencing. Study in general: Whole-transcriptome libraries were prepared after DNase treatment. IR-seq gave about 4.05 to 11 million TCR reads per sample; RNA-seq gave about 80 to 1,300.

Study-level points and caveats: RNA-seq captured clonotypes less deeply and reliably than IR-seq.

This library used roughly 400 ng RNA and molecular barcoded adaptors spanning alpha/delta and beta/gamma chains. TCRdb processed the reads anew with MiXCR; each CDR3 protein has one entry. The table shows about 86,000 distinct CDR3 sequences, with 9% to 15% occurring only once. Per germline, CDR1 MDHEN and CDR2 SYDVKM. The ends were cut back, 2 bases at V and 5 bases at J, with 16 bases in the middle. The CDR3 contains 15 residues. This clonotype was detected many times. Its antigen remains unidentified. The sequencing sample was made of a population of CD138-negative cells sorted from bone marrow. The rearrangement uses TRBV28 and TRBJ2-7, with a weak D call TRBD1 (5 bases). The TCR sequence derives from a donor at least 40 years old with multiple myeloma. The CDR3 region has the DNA TGTGCCAGCAGTTTAATCGCCAGGGAACAAAACGAGCAGTACTTC. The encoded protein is CASSLIAREQNEQYF.